This is a list of T cell receptor beta chains from one sample in a study of T cells in Graves' hyperthyroidism and ophthalmopathy. TCRdb fed the multiplex PCR reads into MiXCR, producing one record per CDR3 protein. The sample lists some 400,000 distinct CDR3 sequences; approximately 20% were seen once. Sequencing was carried out using blood. The receptors come from a woman between 18 and 29 years old with Graves' hyperthyroidism. Both conserved end residues are part of each CDR3. D genes are given only for firm matches. Only part of the rows carry a size: once, few, many, or a class if the clone is expanded.

many	TRBV5-1	TRBJ1-5	TRBD1	TGCGCCAGCAGCTCGGGGGGACAGGCTGGTCAGCCCCAGCATTTT	CASSSGGQAGQPQHF
.	TRBV12-3/TRBV12-4	TRBJ1-2	TRBD1	TGTGCCAGCAGTTTTACAGGGGCACAGTCTGGCTACACCTTC	CASSFTGAQSGYTF
once	TRBV6-1	TRBJ1-5	TRBD1	TGTGCCAGCAGTGAATGGCAGGACAGGGGCAATCAGCCCCAGCATTTT	CASSEWQDRGNQPQHF
.	TRBV12-3/TRBV12-4	TRBJ2-5	TRBD2	TGTGCCACCAGTGATACCGGGACTAGCCCCGAGACCCAGTACTTC	CATSDTGTSPETQYF
many	TRBV13	TRBJ1-2	.	TGTGCCAGCAGCTCTCAAATGGGGAACTATGGCTACACCTTC	CASSSQMGNYGYTF
.	TRBV27	TRBJ2-2	.	TGTGCCAGCAGCCTAGTACAGGGAGTTAAGATCGGGGAGCTGTTTTTT	CASSLVQGVKIGELFF
many	TRBV12-3/TRBV12-4	TRBJ2-7	TRBD2	TGTGCCAGCATCAAAAGCGGGGGGTCCTCCTACGAGCAGTACTTC	CASIKSGGSSYEQYF
.	TRBV29-1	TRBJ2-7	.	TGCAGCGTTGGACTGAGCCCTCACGATCAGTACTTC	CSVGLSPHDQYF
few	TRBV6-1	TRBJ2-5	TRBD2	TGTGCCAGCAGTGAACGGACTAGCGGAACGATTAAAGAGACCCAGTACTTC	CASSERTSGTIKETQYF
few	TRBV30	TRBJ2-1	TRBD2	TGTGCCTGGAGTGACGGCGGGGGGTTAAATGAGCAGTTCTTC	CAWSDGGGLNEQFF
many	TRBV18	TRBJ1-2	.	TGTGCCAGCTCACCAGCAGCCCTCTATGGCTACACCTTC	CASSPAALYGYTF
many	TRBV13	TRBJ1-2	.	TGTGCCAGCAGCCCTCTGGGGAGGTTCGGGGGCTACACCTTC	CASSPLGRFGGYTF
many	TRBV20-1	TRBJ2-5	.	TGCAGTGCTAGAAGTCTAGAAGAGGGGGAGACCCAGTACTTC	CSARSLEEGETQYF
many	TRBV2	TRBJ1-5	.	TGTGCCAGCAGAGGAAACAGGGTCCGTAGCAATCAGCCCCAGCATTTT	CASRGNRVRSNQPQHF
many	TRBV20-1	TRBJ1-2	TRBD1	TGCAGTGCTAGGGGACAGGTGAACTCATATGGCTACACCTTC	CSARGQVNSYGYTF
many	TRBV12-3/TRBV12-4	TRBJ2-5	TRBD2	TGTGCCAGCAGTTTGGCTAGCGGGGCTAAAGAGACCCAGTACTTC	CASSLASGAKETQYF
many	TRBV28	TRBJ2-7	.	TGTGCCAGCAGTCCCCCGCCCTCCTACGAGCAGTACTTC	CASSPPPSYEQYF
many	TRBV6-5	TRBJ1-1	.	TGTGCCAGCAGTTACTCTTCTTGGGGGCAGAACACTGAAGCTTTCTTT	CASSYSSWGQNTEAFF
.	TRBV28	TRBJ2-7	TRBD1	TGTGCCAGCAGTACCTACAGGGGGCTGGGCGAGCAGTACTTC	CASSTYRGLGEQYF
many	TRBV7-9	TRBJ1-5	.	TGTGCCAGCAGCTTATCGGCAGCCAATCAGCCCCAGCATTTT	CASSLSAANQPQHF
many	TRBV5-6	TRBJ2-5	.	TGTGCCAGCAGCTTGGCGGTTCAAGAGACCCAGTACTTC	CASSLAVQETQYF
.	TRBV27	TRBJ1-1	.	TGTGCCAGCAACCGGGCAGACCACACTGAAGCTTTCTTT	CASNRADHTEAFF
.	TRBV28	TRBJ2-2	TRBD2	TGTGCCAGCTTGGGCGGGGGGAACACCGGGGAGCTGTTTTTT	CASLGGGNTGELFF
many	TRBV30	TRBJ1-1	.	TGTGCTTGGTACTCCAGGGTAAACACTGAAGCTTTCTTT	CAWYSRVNTEAFF
many	TRBV28	TRBJ1-6	.	TGTGCCAGCACCTCAACAGGGTTGAATTCACCCCTCCACTTT	CASTSTGLNSPLHF
many	TRBV25-1	TRBJ2-4	TRBD2	TGTGCCAGCAGTGAATTAAGTCCTACTAGCGGGGGGTCTCCTCGAGCCAAAAACATTCAGTACTTC	CASSELSPTSGGSPRAKNIQYF
many	TRBV9	TRBJ1-2	TRBD1	TGTGCCAGCAGCGAAAGGACAGGATGGGGGGAAGGCTACACCTTC	CASSERTGWGEGYTF
many	TRBV12-5	TRBJ1-2	.	TGTGCTGCCAGCCGGGACGGATTATATGGCTACACCTTC	CAASRDGLYGYTF
many	TRBV6-5	TRBJ1-1	.	TGTGCCAGCAGTTACATTAGGGAGACTGAAGCTTTCTTT	CASSYIRETEAFF
few	TRBV5-1	TRBJ2-2	.	TGCGCCAGCAGCCAGAGGGGGTACGGGGAGCTGTTTTTT	CASSQRGYGELFF
.	TRBV6-5	TRBJ1-2	.	TGTGCCAGCAGTTCCAACTTGGAAAAGTCCTATGGCTACACCTTC	CASSSNLEKSYGYTF
many	TRBV7-2	TRBJ2-7	.	TGTGCCAGCAGCTTTGAGGGCCCGAGCTCCTACGAGCAGTACTTC	CASSFEGPSSYEQYF
.	TRBV12-3/TRBV12-4	TRBJ1-2	TRBD1	TGTGCCAGCAGTATTAGGGGGCTATATGGCTACACCTTC	CASSIRGLYGYTF
.	TRBV29-1	TRBJ1-2	TRBD1	TGCAGCGTTGATCTAGGGACAGGGGAGAGCTACACCTTC	CSVDLGTGESYTF
many	TRBV7-2	TRBJ1-3	.	TGTGCCAGCAGCCCGCGGGGTGGAAACACCATATATTTT	CASSPRGGNTIYF
many	TRBV15	TRBJ2-2	.	TGTGCCACCAGCAGCAGGGAAACCGGGGAGCTGTTTTTT	CATSSRETGELFF
many	TRBV7-2	TRBJ1-5	.	TGTGCCAGCAGCTTGGCAGGAAATCCCCAGCATTTT	CASSLAGNPQHF